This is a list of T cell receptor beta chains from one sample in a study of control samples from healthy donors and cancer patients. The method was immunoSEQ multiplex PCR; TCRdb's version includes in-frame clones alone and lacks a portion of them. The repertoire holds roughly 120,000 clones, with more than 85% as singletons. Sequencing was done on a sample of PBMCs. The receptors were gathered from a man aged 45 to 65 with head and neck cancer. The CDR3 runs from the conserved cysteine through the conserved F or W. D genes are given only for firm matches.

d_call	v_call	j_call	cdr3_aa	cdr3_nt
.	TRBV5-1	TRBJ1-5	CASSLEPGRPQHF	TGCGCCAGCAGCTTGGAGCCAGGAAGGCCCCAGCATTTT
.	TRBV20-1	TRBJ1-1	CSAAPAQEAFF	TGCAGTGCTGCACCGGCCCAAGAAGCTTTCTTT
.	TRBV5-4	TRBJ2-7	CASSLDIGGRSGQYF	TGTGCCAGCAGCCTGGACATTGGGGGAAGGAGCGGGCAGTACTTC
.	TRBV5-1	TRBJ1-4	CASRGLFNEKLFF	TGCGCCAGCCGGGGACTGTTTAATGAAAAACTGTTTTTT
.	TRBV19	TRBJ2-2	CASRPGAVTGELFF	TGTGCCAGCCGACCAGGGGCGGTCACCGGGGAGCTGTTTTTT
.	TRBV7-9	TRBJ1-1	CASSSNPSPEAFF	TGTGCCAGCAGCTCGAATCCCTCACCTGAAGCTTTCTTT
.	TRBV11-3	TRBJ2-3	CASSPGSLRTDTQYF	TGTGCCAGCAGCCCAGGTTCTCTCCGCACAGATACGCAGTATTTT
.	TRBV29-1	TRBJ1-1	CSVVEGGTEAFF	TGCAGCGTTGTAGAGGGAGGGACTGAAGCTTTCTTT
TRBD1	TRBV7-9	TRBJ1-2	CASSSRQGGYTF	TGTGCCAGCAGCTCCCGACAGGGTGGCTACACCTTC
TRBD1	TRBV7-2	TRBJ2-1	CASSLTGQSYNEQFF	TGTGCCAGCAGCTTGACAGGGCAATCCTACAATGAGCAGTTCTTC